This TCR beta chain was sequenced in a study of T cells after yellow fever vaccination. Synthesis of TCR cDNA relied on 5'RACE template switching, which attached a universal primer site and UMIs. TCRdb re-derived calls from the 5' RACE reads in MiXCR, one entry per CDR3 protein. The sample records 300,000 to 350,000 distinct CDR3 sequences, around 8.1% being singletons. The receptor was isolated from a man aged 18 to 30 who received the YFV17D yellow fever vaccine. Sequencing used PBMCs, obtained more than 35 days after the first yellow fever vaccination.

CDR3 DNA: TGCGCCAGCAGCCCTGTGGTGGGGGACTCCTACGAGCAGTACTTC. This translates into CASSPVVGDSYEQYF. V and J are TRBV5-1 and TRBJ2-7; either TRBD1 or TRBD2 may supply D (5 bases each). V was cut by 4 bases and J by 0 bases, with 14 bases left in between. Germline V gene data show CDR1 as SGHRS and CDR2 as YFSETQ. This CDR3 contains 15 residues.